This T cell receptor beta chain emerged from a study of cytomegalovirus exposure and HLA in healthy donors. The overall study: Genotyping of some 400 donors showed that 80% to 90% belonged to the Caucasian-associated ancestry cluster. Whole-study findings and limits: Generally TCR sequences proved uncommon, though certain public TCRs appeared in numerous donors. In terms of immune exposure information, only CMV serostatus was available. In vitro checks showed that a few CMV-associated chains really do target CMV antigens.

Regarding this clone: Its antigen is not known. Compared with germline, one end of the junction differs, possibly owing to a read error. Other DNA sequences of this sample code for an identical CDR3.

CDR1 is SGHRS, CDR2 YFSETQ, per germline. The CDR3 runs to 14 residues. 13 Jbeta primers and 60 Vbeta primers were used for the PCR. Profiling relied on immunoSEQ multiplex PCR, and the TCRdb table lists in-frame clones only, not all of them. The table shows around 280,000 clones, with about 90% occurring only once. The sequenced sample was PBMCs. This clonotype was obtained from a woman younger than 35 in good health and CMV-seronegative. The chain links TRBV5-1 to TRBJ1-6; D remains unclear. CDR3 DNA: TGCGCCAGCAGCTTGGCACAGATCAATTCCCCCCTCCACTTT. Protein sequence: CASSLAQINSPLHF.